A single sample gave rise to the 31 T cell receptor beta chains below, sequenced in a study of T cell clonotyping in hematopoietic cell transplantation. Here immunoSEQ multiplex PCR was the method, and the copy in TCRdb shows in-frame clones only, minus some. The sample comprises some 30,000 clones, 95% of which are singletons, and approximately 1.5% rests with the top ten. What was sequenced was peripheral blood mononuclear cells. These receptors were collected from a man in his forties or fifties in good health. Some clones in this sample may be carry-over from other donors' samples.

This rearrangement joins TRBV2 to TRBJ1-6; TRBD1 aligns across 7 bases. The germline CDR1 and CDR2 sequences are SNHLY and FYNNEI. Losses at the gene ends were 6 bases for V and 7 bases for J; bases not matched to a gene: 9. The CDR3 extends over 15 amino acids. The CDR3 DNA reads TGTGCCAGCAGGATGAACAGGGGAGGCAATTCACCCCTCCACTTT. It is translated as CASRMNRGGNSPLHF.

The chain couples TRBV9 to TRBJ2-7; tentative D call: TRBD2 (5 bases). Germline assignment: CDR1 SGDLS and CDR2 YYNGEE. This CDR3 is built from 13 residues. The V gene lost 4 bases and the J gene lost 4 bases, with 12 bases spanning the gap. DNA of the CDR3: TGTGCCAGCAGCACCACTACGGGGTACGAGCAGTACTTC. Translating gives CASSTTTGYEQYF.

This clone was detected only once. The chain recombines TRBV2 with TRBJ2-2; TRBD1 might be the D (6 bases). CDR3 length: 15 amino acids. V was pared by 7 bases and J by 4 bases, with 16 bases between. CDR1 and CDR2 (germline): SNHLY, FYNNEI. The CDR3 reads CASTLQGFGTGELFF. Here the CDR3 DNA reads TGTGCCAGCACCTTGCAGGGGTTTGGCACCGGGGAGCTGTTTTTT. Based on the CDR3 plus reference TRBV2 and TRBJ2-2, the full variable domain is EPEVTQTPSHQVTQMGQEVILRCVPISNHLYFYWYRQILGQKVEFLVSFYNNEISEKSEIFDDQFSVERPDGSNFTLKIRSTKLEDSAMYFCASTLQGFGTGELFFGEGSRLTVL.

The chain employs TRBV5-1 and TRBJ2-1, with D tentatively TRBD1 or TRBD2 (6 bases each). The length of the CDR3 is 13 residues. Trimming pared 0 bases from V and 12 bases from J, leaving 13 bases between. From germline, CDR1 is SGHRS and CDR2 YFSETQ. The CDR3 DNA reads as TGCGCCAGCAGCTTGGACGGCAGGGGAGGGCAGTTCTTC. Amino acids: CASSLDGRGGQFF.

This rearrangement joins TRBV5-1 to TRBJ2-7, with D perhaps matching TRBD2 (7 bases). The ends were cut back, 0 bases at V and 2 bases at J, with 12 bases in the middle. The germline CDR1 and CDR2 sequences are SGHRS and YFSETQ. This CDR3 has 15 amino acids. CDR3 nucleotide sequence: TGCGCCAGCAGCTTGGCAGGGGAGGGGCCCTACGAGCAGTACTTC. Translated, it gives CASSLAGEGPYEQYF. The full variable domain, its missing parts supplied by reference TRBV5-1 and TRBJ2-7, is KAGVTQTPRYLIKTRGQQVTLSCSPISGHRSVSWYQQTPGQGLQFLFEYFSETQRNKGNFPGRFSGRQFSNSRSEMNVSTLELGDSALYLCASSLAGEGPYEQYFGPGTRLTVT.

The chain recombines TRBV27 with TRBJ1-2; possibly TRBD1 for D (5 bases). V lost 1 base and J 4 bases, leaving 16 bases between the germline ends. The CDR3 runs to 16 residues. Looked up from germline, CDR1 is MNHEY and CDR2 is SMNVEV (reference sequence). The CDR3 spells CASSLLAGTRSYGYTF. CDR3 nucleotides: TGTGCCAGCAGTTTATTGGCGGGGACTCGCAGCTATGGCTACACCTTC.

The chain has TRBV6-5 and TRBJ1-5; D perhaps matches TRBD1 (6 bases). CDR3 length: 14 amino acids. The germline V and J ends were trimmed by 5 bases and 3 bases, with 11 bases remaining between them. Germline values: CDR1 MNHEY, CDR2 SVGAGI. CDR3 DNA: TGTGCCAGCAGTGGGGGCCGTGTCAATCAGCCCCAGCATTTT. As protein: CASSGGRVNQPQHF.

For the CDR3, the DNA is TGTGCCAGCAGCTTAAGCGGCGGGATGAACACTGAAGCTTTCTTT. This gives the protein CASSLSGGMNTEAFF. The V and J genes are TRBV7-3 and TRBJ1-1; D gene unclear. CDR1 and CDR2 (germline): SGHTA, FQGTGA. Trimming removed 1 base from V and 0 bases from J, with 9 bases in between. CDR3 size: 15 residues.

The rearrangement links TRBV5-6 to TRBJ1-1, with D hard to call. The germline V and J ends were trimmed by 1 base and 0 bases, with 7 bases remaining between them. CDR1 SGHDT and CDR2 YYEEEE come from the germline V gene. This CDR3 has 14 residues. CDR3 region: CASSLWIMNTEAFF. The CDR3 nucleotides are TGTGCCAGCAGCTTGTGGATAATGAACACTGAAGCTTTCTTT. Using reference TRBV5-6 and TRBJ1-1 for the parts outside the CDR3, the full variable domain is DAGVTQSPTHLIKTRGQQVTLRCSPKSGHDTVSWYQQALGQGPQFIFQYYEEEERQRGNFPDRFSGHQFPNYSSELNVNALLLGDSALYLCASSLWIMNTEAFFGQGTRLTVV.

The V and J genes are TRBV2 and TRBJ1-2; D not certain. This CDR3 has 14 residues. Germline V gene sequence: CDR1 SNHLY, CDR2 FYNNEI. V was shortened by 1 base and J by 0 bases, with 6 bases between the two germline ends. CDR3 residues: CASSEGRSNYGYTF. CDR3 DNA sequence: TGTGCCAGCAGTGAAGGGCGGTCTAACTATGGCTACACCTTC.

The rearrangement uses TRBV27 and TRBJ1-1; perhaps TRBD1 as D (5 bases). CDR3 length: 14 amino acids. With 2 bases removed from V and 4 bases from J, the gap between germline ends came to 11 bases. Per the germline V gene, CDR1 is MNHEY and CDR2 is SMNVEV (reference sequence). The CDR3 bases are TGTGCCAGCAGTTTAGTTCGGGGGATCACTGAAGCTTTCTTT. Residues: CASSLVRGITEAFF.

V usage is TRBV5-1 and J usage is TRBJ2-7, with 9 bases that match TRBD1. The CDR3 has 14 residues. CDR1 is SGHRS, CDR2 YFSETQ, per germline. J gave up 4 bases and V 1 base, and 3 bases lay outside the gene matches. The CDR3: CASSLTTGGYEQYF. The CDR3, as DNA: TGCGCCAGCAGCTTGACGACAGGGGGGTACGAGCAGTACTTC.

This chain links TRBV7-9 with TRBJ1-6, with TRBD1 identical over 11 bases. After removal of 2 bases from V and 7 bases from J, the junction contained 1 base not matched to a gene. Germline assignment: CDR1 SEHNR and CDR2 FQNEAQ (reference sequence). CDR3 length equals 15 residues. DNA for the CDR3: TGTGCCAGCAGCTTACGGGACAGGGGGAATTCACCCCTCCACTTT. Residues: CASSLRDRGNSPLHF. The complete variable domain, with remaining parts taken from reference TRBV7-9 and TRBJ1-6, reads DTGVSQNPRHKITKRGQNVTFRCDPISEHNRLYWYRQTLGQGPEFLTYFQNEAQLEKSRLLSDRFSAERPKGSFSTLEIQRTEQGDSAMYLCASSLRDRGNSPLHFGNGTRLTVT.

This chain links TRBV11-2 with TRBJ1-6, with no clear D. V dropped 5 bases and J dropped 6 bases, with 5 bases sitting between them. CDR3 length: 12 residues. The germline V gene has CDR1 SGHAT and CDR2 FQNNGV. The CDR3 spells CASSRTNSPLHF. The CDR3 region has the DNA TGTGCCAGCAGCCGCACTAATTCACCCCTCCACTTT. Using reference TRBV11-2 and TRBJ1-6 for the parts outside the CDR3, the full variable domain is EAGVAQSPRYKIIEKRQSVAFWCNPISGHATLYWYQQILGQGPKLLIQFQNNGVVDDSQLPKDRFSAERLKGVDSTLKIQPAKLEDSAVYLCASSRTNSPLHFGNGTRLTVT.

V and J are TRBV7-8 and TRBJ1-6, with 7 bases that match TRBD1. After removal of 1 base from V and 8 bases from J, the junction contained 8 bases not matched to a gene. Germline lookup yields CDR1 SGHVS and CDR2 FQNEAQ. The CDR3 extends over 16 amino acids. This CDR3 reads CASSLGPTGVDSPLHF. The CDR3 DNA is TGTGCCAGCAGCTTAGGTCCCACAGGGGTAGATTCACCCCTCCACTTT.

The J gene is TRBJ2-7, the V gene TRBV28; the match to TRBD1 covers 7 bases. The trim removed 5 bases at V and 2 bases at J, leaving 6 bases unmatched. Germline V lookup: CDR1 MDHEN, CDR2 SYDVKM. The CDR3 runs to 14 residues. This chain's CDR3 is CASSTPTGTYEQYF. The CDR3 DNA follows: TGTGCCAGCAGTACCCCGACAGGGACCTACGAGCAGTACTTC.

This clone was seen only a few times. This sequence joins TRBV30 and TRBJ2-7, with a tentative D call TRBD1 (5 bases). CDR1 is GTSNPN and CDR2 is SVGIG in the germline V gene (reference sequence). Trimming shortened V by 4 bases and J by 0 bases, and 7 bases separated the two germline ends. The CDR3 is made up of 12 amino acids. DNA of the CDR3: TGTGCCTGGAAGGGGTCCTCCTACGAGCAGTACTTC. It codes for CAWKGSSYEQYF.

This clone has only one observation. The V call is TRBV19, the J call TRBJ1-5; TRBD1 aligns across 8 bases. The CDR3 has 15 amino acids. Germline V gene lookup returns CDR1 LNHDA and CDR2 SQIVND (reference sequence). Trimming at V came to 9 bases and at J to 6 bases, leaving 13 bases not matched to a gene. CDR3 in amino acids: CASRDRGEIRQPQHF. In DNA, the CDR3 is TGTGCCAGCAGAGACAGGGGAGAAATCCGTCAGCCCCAGCATTTT.

In its sample, this clone was seen once. The V gene is TRBV27, the J gene TRBJ1-3, with TRBD1 matching 8 bases. The CDR3 loop spans 14 amino acids. V lost 5 bases, J lost 7 bases, and 7 bases stayed unmatched. Germline assignment: CDR1 MNHEY and CDR2 SMNVEV (reference sequence). Here the CDR3 reads CASSQSRDRNTIYF. CDR3 bases: TGTGCCAGCAGTCAATCCCGGGACAGGAACACCATATATTTT.

The chain combines TRBV5-6 with TRBJ1-2; possibly TRBD1 for D (6 bases). The germline V gene has CDR1 SGHDT and CDR2 YYEEEE. The CDR3 is 16 amino acids. V lost 2 bases and J lost 4, with 18 bases in between. This CDR3 is CASSLPGQPPFYGYTF. The DNA of the CDR3 is TGTGCCAGCAGCTTACCCGGACAGCCGCCCTTCTATGGCTACACCTTC.

V and J are TRBV4-1 and TRBJ2-2; D call uncertain. V was shortened by 5 bases and J by 7 bases, with 8 bases between the two germline ends. Germline V gives CDR1 MGHRA, CDR2 YSYEKL. The CDR3 contains 12 residues. The CDR3 DNA reads TGCGCCAGCAGCTGGGGTGTCGGGGAGCTGTTTTTT. Its protein product is CASSWGVGELFF.

Only one count was recorded for this clone. The rearrangement uses TRBV11-2 and TRBJ2-4, with D unresolved. Germline loops: CDR1 SGHAT, CDR2 FQNNGV. The CDR3 length is 12 residues. Trimming pared 1 base from V and 14 bases from J, leaving 12 bases between. This chain's CDR3 is CASSLVVGLEYF. The DNA of the CDR3 is TGTGCCAGCAGCTTAGTGGTAGGCCTGGAGTACTTC. The whole variable domain, remainder taken from reference TRBV11-2 and TRBJ2-4, is EAGVAQSPRYKIIEKRQSVAFWCNPISGHATLYWYQQILGQGPKLLIQFQNNGVVDDSQLPKDRFSAERLKGVDSTLKIQPAKLEDSAVYLCASSLVVGLEYFGAGTRLSVL.

This chain links TRBV4-3 with TRBJ1-2; TRBD1 is a possible D gene (5 bases). Germline V gives CDR1 LGHNA, CDR2 YSLEER. The V and J ends lost 1 base and 2 bases respectively, with 11 bases between them. The CDR3 extends over 15 amino acids. The chain's CDR3 is CASSQAGTGNYGYTF. CDR3 in DNA: TGCGCCAGCAGCCAAGCGGGAACAGGAAACTATGGCTACACCTTC.

V and J are TRBV25-1 and TRBJ2-1; the match to TRBD1 covers 7 bases. V was pared by 3 bases and J by 6 bases, with 8 bases of the junction left unmatched. There are 15 residues in the CDR3. The germline V gene has CDR1 MGHDK and CDR2 SYGVNS. CDR3 region: CASSDDRAGGNEQFF. The DNA for the CDR3 is TGTGCCAGCAGTGATGACAGGGCTGGGGGCAATGAGCAGTTCTTC.

J is TRBJ1-2 and V is TRBV30; a weak D match, TRBD1 (6 bases). This CDR3 is 13 amino acids long. CDR1 is GTSNPN, CDR2 SVGIG, per germline (reference sequence). The V end was cut by 4 bases, the J end by 2 bases, with 11 bases between. For the CDR3, the DNA is TGTGCCTGGATTAGGCAGGGGAACTATGGCTACACCTTC. Its translation is CAWIRQGNYGYTF.

The chain links TRBV5-4 to TRBJ1-4, with a possible D match to TRBD1 (6 bases). V lost 4 bases and J lost 8, with 21 bases in between. The germline V gene has CDR1 SGHNT and CDR2 YYREEE (reference sequence). CDR3 length: 16 amino acids. This CDR3 reads CASSVNLSGEREKLFF. CDR3 sequence (DNA): TGTGCCAGCAGCGTCAACTTATCAGGGGAACGAGAAAAACTGTTTTTT.

The chain employs TRBV6-5 and TRBJ1-1, with D possibly being TRBD1 (6 bases). The ends were cut back, 6 bases at V and 2 bases at J, with 16 bases in the middle. Germline V gene sequence: CDR1 MNHEY, CDR2 SVGAGI. The CDR3 spans 15 residues. CDR3 nucleotide sequence: TGTGCCAGCAGGCAACAGGGAGGGGGAAACACTGAAGCTTTCTTT. Translated: CASRQQGGGNTEAFF.

The chain is built from TRBV7-2 and TRBJ2-7; 7 bases align to TRBD1. This CDR3 spans 13 amino acids. Trimming removed 5 bases from V and 6 bases from J; junction bases left unmatched: 7. The germline V gene encodes CDR1 SGHTA and CDR2 FQGNSA. In nucleotides, the CDR3 is TGTGCCAGCAGCACCCGACAGGGCGGCGAGCAGTACTTC. Amino acids: CASSTRQGGEQYF. Looking up the rest from reference TRBV7-2 and TRBJ2-7 gives the full variable domain: GAGVSQSPSNKVTEKGKDVELRCDPISGHTALYWYRQSLGQGLEFLIYFQGNSAPDKSGLPSDRFSAERTGGSVSTLTIQRTQQEDSAVYLCASSTRQGGEQYFGPGTRLTVT.

The CDR3 is CASSLDFSVFGYTF. The CDR3 nucleotides read TGTGCCAGCAGCTTAGATTTTTCAGTTTTCGGCTACACCTTC. The chain recombines TRBV11-2 with TRBJ1-2; D gene uncertain. Looked up from germline, CDR1 is SGHAT and CDR2 is FQNNGV. Between the trimmed V and J ends, which lost 0 bases and 8 bases, there was a span of 13 bases. This CDR3 region has 14 residues.

The chain is built from TRBV19 and TRBJ2-2; 10 bases align to TRBD1. This CDR3 has 14 residues. Germline assignment: CDR1 LNHDA and CDR2 SQIVND (reference sequence). V was clipped by 10 bases and J by 3 bases; unmatched bases: 5. CDR3 nucleotide sequence: TGTGCCACGAGGGACAGGGGACACACCGGGGAGCTGTTTTTT. The encoded protein is CATRDRGHTGELFF.

The CDR3 is CASSPRQGHYGYTF. For the CDR3, the DNA is TGTGCCAGCAGCCCCCGACAGGGACACTATGGCTACACCTTC. J is TRBJ1-2 and V is TRBV7-2, with 7 bases that match TRBD1. The V segment lost 5 bases and the J segment 3 bases; nucleotides outside the gene matches: 6. The CDR3 contains 14 residues. The V gene's germline CDR1 is SGHTA and CDR2 FQGNSA.